Listed here are 29 T cell receptor beta chains from one sample, sequenced in a study of early T cells in non-severe SARS-CoV-2 infection. A single record per CDR3 protein comes from TCRdb applying MiXCR to the 5' RACE reads. The table has approximately 58,000 distinct CDR3 sequences, roughly an eighth seen once. Material: whole blood, obtained at baseline. These receptors all come from an adult who was a healthcare worker with PCR-confirmed SARS-CoV-2 infection or an uninfected control (not recorded which).

In this sample, this clonotype turned up many times. The V gene is TRBV4-2, the J gene TRBJ2-1, with TRBD1 matching over 9 bases. CDR1 is LGHNA, CDR2 YNFKEQ, per germline. V lost 4 bases to trimming and J lost 2 bases; unmatched junction nucleotides: 6. This CDR3 contains 16 residues. The CDR3 DNA sequence: TGTGCCAGCAGCCGGAGGGGACAGGGTACCTACAATGAGCAGTTCTTC. It encodes CASSRRGQGTYNEQFF.

This clonotype occurred a few times. The gene calls are TRBV20-1 and TRBJ2-1, with D possibly TRBD1 on 6 matching bases. The CDR3 is made up of 11 amino acids. Germline-derived CDR1 and CDR2 are DFQATT and SNEGSKA (reference sequence). Trimming removed 6 bases from V and 4 bases from J, with 7 bases in between. CDR3 sequence: CSATGYNEQFF. CDR3 DNA sequence: TGCAGTGCCACAGGGTACAATGAGCAGTTCTTC.

This chain links TRBV3-1 with TRBJ2-1, with 9 bases matching TRBD2. The CDR3 has 16 residues. Trimming took 4 bases from V and 1 from J; bases not matched to a gene: 5. The V gene's germline CDR1 is LGHDT and CDR2 YNNKEL (reference sequence). DNA for the CDR3: TGTGCCAGCAGCCGAAGACTAGCGGTATCCTACAATGAGCAGTTCTTC. It encodes CASSRRLAVSYNEQFF.

This clonotype has a count of ten or more. The chain joins TRBV11-2 to TRBJ2-1; 7 bases match TRBD2. The length of the CDR3 is 15 residues. Trimming removed 2 bases from V and 3 bases from J; junction bases left unmatched: 4. The germline V gene encodes CDR1 SGHAT and CDR2 FQNNGV. Written as DNA, the CDR3 is TGTGCCAGCAGCTTATCGTCTAGCGGCTACAATGAGCAGTTCTTC. Amino acids: CASSLSSSGYNEQFF.

The chain couples TRBV20-1 to TRBJ2-7; 9 bases map to TRBD2. The V gene's germline CDR1 is DFQATT and CDR2 SNEGSKA (reference sequence). The length of the CDR3 is 15 residues. Trimming cost V 0 bases and J 0 bases; bases outside gene matches: 3. The CDR3 spells CSARDVSGSSYEQYF. In DNA, the CDR3 is TGCAGTGCTAGAGATGTTAGCGGGAGCTCCTACGAGCAGTACTTC.

This clonotype has a count of ten or more. The CDR3 region has the DNA TGTGCCAGCAGCCCCGGGACAGTTAGTAATGAAAAACTGTTTTTT. It translates to CASSPGTVSNEKLFF. The chain combines TRBV7-3 with TRBJ1-4; 7 positions match TRBD1. This CDR3 contains 15 residues. V lost 5 bases and J lost 4; bases outside the gene matches: 7. The germline CDR1 and CDR2 sequences are SGHTA and FQGTGA.

The chain has TRBV4-3 and TRBJ2-1; tentative D call: TRBD1 (6 bases). The CDR3 contains 13 residues. The V gene's germline CDR1 is LGHNA and CDR2 YSLEER. The V and J ends lost 4 bases and 10 bases respectively, with 14 bases between them. CDR3 sequence reads: CASSPTGSREQFF. The CDR3 DNA sequence: TGCGCCAGCAGCCCAACAGGGTCCAGAGAGCAGTTCTTC.

This clonotype was picked up many times. This rearrangement joins TRBV12-3 or TRBV12-4 to TRBJ1-4; D unresolved. CDR3 length: 11 amino acids. Trimming removed 3 bases from V and 7 bases from J, with 3 bases in between. The CDR3: CASSLGEKLFF. CDR3 in DNA: TGTGCCAGCAGTTTGGGTGAAAAACTGTTTTTT.

This clonotype occurred many times. The chain links TRBV24-1 to TRBJ2-5, with 10 bases identical to TRBD2. Trimming cost V 4 bases and J 4 bases; bases outside gene matches: 2. The CDR3 extends over 14 amino acids. CDR1 is KGHDR, CDR2 SFDVKD, per germline. DNA for the CDR3: TGTGCCACCAGTGACCGACTAGCGGGAGAGACCCAGTACTTC. It is translated as CATSDRLAGETQYF.

This clonotype is a singleton in its sample. The chain employs TRBV12-3 or TRBV12-4 and TRBJ2-2; 7 nucleotides agree with TRBD1. The junction had 8 bases not matched to a gene; V was cut back by 6 bases and J by 1 base. The CDR3 loop spans 16 amino acids. The CDR3 spells CASRTGTAMNTGELFF. The CDR3 DNA follows: TGTGCCAGCAGGACAGGGACAGCTATGAACACCGGGGAGCTGTTTTTT.

This sequence joins TRBV18 and TRBJ2-6; D is unresolved. V was cut by 2 bases and J by 2 bases, with 7 bases left in between. CDR1 and CDR2 from the germline V gene are KGHSH and LQKENI. The CDR3 is 15 amino acids. The CDR3 sequence is CASSPSYTGANVLTF. The CDR3 bases are TGTGCCAGCTCACCATCCTACACTGGGGCCAACGTCCTGACTTTC.

The chain is built from TRBV29-1 and TRBJ1-1; D uncertain. V was shortened by 6 bases and J by 4 bases, with 15 bases between the two germline ends. The CDR3 length is 13 residues. Germline CDR1 and CDR2: SQVTM and ANQGSEA. CDR3 loop: CSVPDWSSTEAFF. CDR3 coding DNA: TGCAGCGTGCCAGACTGGTCGAGCACTGAAGCTTTCTTT.

This clonotype was observed many times. CDR3 in DNA: TGTGCCAGCGCAGGGGACAGGGGCTACGTGGGGGAGCTGTTTTTT. Protein product: CASAGDRGYVGELFF. The rearrangement joins TRBV25-1 to TRBJ2-2; 10 bases fit TRBD1. Germline CDR1 and CDR2: MGHDK and SYGVNS. The CDR3 runs to 15 residues. V lost 8 bases and J lost 8; bases outside the gene matches: 11. Combining the CDR3 with reference TRBV25-1 and TRBJ2-2 gives the whole variable domain EADIYQTPRYLVIGTGKKITLECSQTMGHDKMYWYQQDPGMELHLIHYSYGVNSTEKGDLSSESTVSRIRTEHFPLTLESARPSHTSQYLCASAGDRGYVGELFFGEGSRLTVL.

This clonotype came up many times. The rearrangement links TRBV6-2 or TRBV6-3 to TRBJ2-1; 7 bases line up with TRBD1. The germline CDR1 and CDR2 sequences are MNHEY and SVGEGT. V dropped 6 bases and J dropped 0; count of bases not matched to a gene: 5. The length of the CDR3 is 15 residues. The CDR3 nucleotides read TGTGCCAGCAGCAGACGGGACAGCTCCTACAATGAGCAGTTCTTC. It translates to CASSRRDSSYNEQFF.

This clonotype showed up many times. The V gene is TRBV12-3 or TRBV12-4, the J gene TRBJ2-5, with 16 bases matching TRBD2. V lost 3 bases and J lost 4; bases outside the gene matches: 2. The CDR3 is 16 residues long. Here the CDR3 reads CASSLGTSGRGETQYF. For the CDR3, the DNA is TGTGCCAGCAGTTTGGGGACTAGCGGGAGGGGAGAGACCCAGTACTTC.

This clonotype was seen repeatedly, ten times or more. This chain uses TRBV5-1 with TRBJ2-5; D perhaps matches TRBD1 (6 bases). The germline CDR1 and CDR2 sequences are SGHRS and YFSETQ. Trimming removed 0 bases at V and 4 bases at J, with 16 bases between. The CDR3 loop spans 16 amino acids. CDR3 protein: CASSLALLGGAETQYF. The CDR3 DNA reads as TGCGCCAGCAGCTTGGCCTTGTTAGGGGGAGCAGAGACCCAGTACTTC.

The V call is TRBV18, the J call TRBJ1-1; 7 bases are a match to TRBD1. CDR1 and CDR2 (germline): KGHSH, LQKENI. The CDR3 has 15 residues. V lost 2 bases, J lost 5 bases, and 8 bases stayed unmatched. The CDR3 DNA is TGTGCCAGCTCACCAGAGGCAGGGGGTAGGACTGAAGCTTTCTTT. The encoded protein is CASSPEAGGRTEAFF. Looking up the rest from reference TRBV18 and TRBJ1-1 gives the full variable domain: NAGVMQNPRHLVRRRGQEARLRCSPMKGHSHVYWYRQLPEEGLKFMVYLQKENIIDESGMPKERFSAEFPKEGPSILRIQQVVRGDSAAYFCASSPEAGGRTEAFFGQGTRLTVV.

Ten or more counts support this clonotype. V is TRBV18 and J is TRBJ2-3; 7 bases line up with TRBD1. Germline trimming cut 5 bases from V and 3 bases from J; bases unmatched to any gene: 5. Per germline, CDR1 KGHSH and CDR2 LQKENI. This CDR3 region has 14 residues. The CDR3 DNA sequence: TGTGCCAGCTCATTCCAGGGACAGACAGATACGCAGTATTTT. As protein: CASSFQGQTDTQYF.

The rearrangement uses TRBV7-2 and TRBJ1-1; D not resolved. This CDR3 has 14 amino acids. Germline values: CDR1 SGHTA, CDR2 FQGNSA. The ends were cut back, 3 bases at V and 0 bases at J, with 8 bases in the middle. In DNA, the CDR3 is TGTGCCAGCAGCTTGTCCGGGATGAACACTGAAGCTTTCTTT. This encodes CASSLSGMNTEAFF.

This clonotype came up many times. The genes are TRBV19 and TRBJ2-2; TRBD1 aligns across 11 bases. Looked up from germline, CDR1 is LNHDA and CDR2 is SQIVND (reference sequence). With 3 bases clipped from V and 7 bases from J, the junction kept 1 base outside the gene matches. There are 14 residues in the CDR3. The CDR3 bases are TGTGCCAGTAGTATGGGACAGGGGGACGGGGAGCTGTTTTTT. Protein product: CASSMGQGDGELFF.

This clonotype was seen ten or more times. This chain connects TRBV9 to TRBJ2-7; D is perhaps TRBD2 (5 bases). Germline V gene sequence: CDR1 SGDLS, CDR2 YYNGEE. This CDR3 has 15 amino acids. Trimming shortened V by 2 bases and J by 0 bases, and 12 bases separated the two germline ends. CDR3: CASSVREHFSYEQYF. The CDR3 DNA sequence: TGTGCCAGCAGCGTTCGGGAACATTTCTCCTACGAGCAGTACTTC.

This clonotype turned up a few times. This sequence joins TRBV7-3 and TRBJ2-3; D uncertain. This CDR3 has 13 amino acids. The germline V and J ends were trimmed by 1 base and 3 bases, with 5 bases remaining between them. Germline CDR1 is SGHTA and CDR2 is FQGTGA. The CDR3: CASSLIQTDTQYF. CDR3 in DNA: TGTGCCAGCAGCTTAATCCAGACAGATACGCAGTATTTT. Together with reference TRBV7-3 and TRBJ2-3, the CDR3 gives the full variable domain: GAGVSQTPSNKVTEKGKYVELRCDPISGHTALYWYRQSLGQGPEFLIYFQGTGAADDSGLPNDRFFAVRPEGSVSTLKIQRTERGDSAVYLCASSLIQTDTQYFGPGTRLTVL.

The sample holds a few counts of this clonotype. This chain uses TRBV7-8 with TRBJ2-7, with D possibly called TRBD1 or TRBD2 (5 bases each). The CDR3 is made up of 16 amino acids. Germline CDR1 SGHVS, CDR2 FQNEAQ. The V and J ends lost 5 bases and 4 bases respectively, with 21 bases between them. In DNA, the CDR3 is TGTGCCAGCAGCCGGACCGGGACCCCCGGGGTTTACGAGCAGTACTTC. This gives the protein CASSRTGTPGVYEQYF.

The genes are TRBV2 and TRBJ1-3, with D perhaps TRBD1 (6 bases). Germline CDR1 SNHLY, CDR2 FYNNEI. The CDR3 extends over 18 amino acids. V lost 6 bases and J lost 7, with 28 bases in between. CDR3 protein: CASRDAGLGTHLGNTIYF. The CDR3 DNA reads as TGTGCCAGCAGGGACGCAGGACTTGGGACACATCTCGGGAACACCATATATTTT.

This clonotype has just a few counts. This chain joins TRBV4-3 and TRBJ2-3; no clear D gene. This CDR3 region has 15 residues. Germline-derived CDR1 and CDR2 are LGHNA and YSLEER. The V gene lost 4 bases and the J gene lost 1 base, with 12 bases spanning the gap. For the CDR3, the DNA is TGCGCCAGCAGCCCCACACCCATCCGCACAGATACGCAGTATTTT. Amino acids: CASSPTPIRTDTQYF.

This clonotype turned up a few times. The rearrangement joins TRBV2 to TRBJ1-1, with 7 bases lining up with TRBD1. The CDR3 totals 12 residues. V trimming: 9 bases; J trimming: 4 bases; junction bases outside the gene matches: 5. Germline CDR1 and CDR2: SNHLY and FYNNEI. The CDR3 loop reads CASTGEGTEAFF. The DNA of the CDR3 is TGTGCCAGTACAGGGGAGGGCACTGAAGCTTTCTTT.

The V and J genes are TRBV4-1 and TRBJ2-1, with TRBD2 identical over 8 bases. The CDR3 runs 16 residues. V dropped 1 base and J dropped 2; count of bases not matched to a gene: 4. Looked up from germline, CDR1 is MGHRA and CDR2 is YSYEKL. CDR3 sequence: CASSQGREVTYNEQFF. The CDR3 nucleotides read TGCGCCAGCAGCCAAGGGCGGGAGGTGACCTACAATGAGCAGTTCTTC.

This clonotype was seen a few times. The chain employs TRBV29-1 and TRBJ2-3, with TRBD2 as a possible D gene (6 bases). Trimming stripped 2 bases from V and 6 bases from J, with 12 bases between. Germline values: CDR1 SQVTM, CDR2 ANQGSEA. There are 13 residues in the CDR3. CDR3 region: CSVEIGGADTQYF. For the CDR3, the DNA is TGCAGCGTTGAAATCGGCGGGGCGGATACGCAGTATTTT.

By sample share, this clonotype is medium-sized. V and J are TRBV11-2 and TRBJ2-1; D is uncertain. This CDR3 has 12 amino acids. Trimming removed 5 bases from V and 6 bases from J, with 8 bases in between. Germline CDR1 SGHAT, CDR2 FQNNGV. The CDR3 DNA is TGTGCCAGCAGCCTAACCCGCAATGAGCAGTTCTTC. It encodes CASSLTRNEQFF.